The rows below give T cell receptor beta chains drawn from one sample of a study of human T cells and chemical hapten exposure. TCRdb reprocessed the RACE reads with MiXCR, giving one entry per CDR3 protein. This sample yields approximately 90,000 distinct CDR3 sequences, of which 8.5% are seen a single time; just over 2.5% belongs to the top ten. The input for sequencing was whole blood, taken in connection with sensitization to the hapten diphenylcyclopropenone (DPC). The origin of the receptors is a man between 40 and 49 years old with alopecia areata. Some clones in this sample may be carry-over from other donors' samples. The CDR3 runs from the conserved cysteine through the conserved F or W. Fields, in order: clone size, V gene, D gene, J gene, CDR3 protein, CDR3 DNA. D genes are given only for firm matches. Not all rows give a size; the values are once, few, many and, for expanded clones, a class.

abundance: -
v_gene: TRBV6-2/TRBV6-3
d_gene: -
j_gene: TRBJ2-3
CDR3aa: CASSYSGRRDTQYF
CDR3nt: TGTGCCAGCAGTTACTCCGGGCGCCGGGATACGCAGTATTTT

abundance: -
v_gene: TRBV28
d_gene: TRBD1
j_gene: TRBJ2-1
CDR3aa: CASRPGTGVENEQFF
CDR3nt: TGTGCCAGTAGACCCGGGACAGGGGTGGAGAATGAGCAGTTCTTC

abundance: many
v_gene: TRBV25-1
d_gene: -
j_gene: TRBJ1-1
CDR3aa: CASSEYEGTEAFF
CDR3nt: TGTGCCAGCAGTGAATACGAGGGGACTGAAGCTTTCTTT

abundance: -
v_gene: TRBV10-3
d_gene: -
j_gene: TRBJ2-2
CDR3aa: CAISGPTNTGELFF
CDR3nt: TGTGCCATCAGTGGGCCTACGAACACCGGGGAGCTGTTTTTT

abundance: many
v_gene: TRBV7-3
d_gene: TRBD1
j_gene: TRBJ2-5
CDR3aa: CASSLYGQGAGETQYF
CDR3nt: TGTGCCAGCAGCTTATATGGACAGGGGGCGGGAGAGACCCAGTACTTC

abundance: -
v_gene: TRBV4-1
d_gene: TRBD2
j_gene: TRBJ2-1
CDR3aa: CASSQLAGAKDNEQFF
CDR3nt: TGCGCCAGCAGCCAACTAGCGGGGGCCAAGGATAATGAGCAGTTCTTC

abundance: few
v_gene: TRBV20-1
d_gene: -
j_gene: TRBJ2-2
CDR3aa: CSAVRVGGLAGELFF
CDR3nt: TGCAGTGCCGTCCGTGTTGGCGGGTTAGCCGGGGAGCTGTTTTTT

abundance: -
v_gene: TRBV2
d_gene: -
j_gene: TRBJ2-2
CDR3aa: CASSETHTGELFF
CDR3nt: TGTGCCAGCAGTGAAACCCACACCGGGGAGCTGTTTTTT

abundance: few
v_gene: TRBV27
d_gene: TRBD2
j_gene: TRBJ2-1
CDR3aa: CASHGLAVYNEQFF
CDR3nt: TGTGCCAGCCACGGACTAGCGGTCTACAATGAGCAGTTCTTC

abundance: many
v_gene: TRBV15
d_gene: TRBD2
j_gene: TRBJ2-3
CDR3aa: CATSRHAGGKADTQYF
CDR3nt: TGTGCCACCAGCAGACACGCGGGGGGGAAGGCAGATACGCAGTATTTT

abundance: few
v_gene: TRBV29-1
d_gene: -
j_gene: TRBJ2-7
CDR3aa: CSVGENSYEQYF
CDR3nt: TGCAGCGTTGGAGAAAACTCCTACGAGCAGTACTTC

abundance: few
v_gene: TRBV7-6
d_gene: -
j_gene: TRBJ1-4
CDR3aa: CASSEQAATNEKLFF
CDR3nt: TGTGCCAGCAGCGAGCAGGCGGCAACTAATGAAAAACTGTTTTTT

abundance: -
v_gene: TRBV3-1
d_gene: -
j_gene: TRBJ1-3
CDR3aa: CASTRGSGNTIYF
CDR3nt: TGTGCCAGCACCCGGGGGTCTGGAAACACCATATATTTT

abundance: -
v_gene: TRBV12-3/TRBV12-4
d_gene: TRBD2
j_gene: TRBJ2-3
CDR3aa: CASVRLAGSVSTDTQYF
CDR3nt: TGTGCCAGCGTTAGACTAGCGGGCAGCGTCTCTACAGATACGCAGTATTTT

abundance: few
v_gene: TRBV20-1
d_gene: -
j_gene: TRBJ1-5
CDR3aa: CSARELQGSNQPQHF
CDR3nt: TGCAGTGCTAGAGAACTACAGGGCTCGAATCAGCCCCAGCATTTT

abundance: -
v_gene: TRBV6-2/TRBV6-3
d_gene: -
j_gene: TRBJ2-7
CDR3aa: CASTSTHEQYF
CDR3nt: TGTGCCAGCACCTCTACCCACGAGCAGTACTTC

abundance: many
v_gene: TRBV29-1
d_gene: -
j_gene: TRBJ1-4
CDR3aa: CSVRSEFARGEKLFF
CDR3nt: TGCAGCGTTCGTTCCGAGTTTGCCCGGGGTGAAAAACTGTTTTTT

abundance: -
v_gene: TRBV20-1
d_gene: -
j_gene: TRBJ2-7
CDR3aa: CSAGPRITYEQYF
CDR3nt: TGCAGTGCCGGACCCAGGATTACTTACGAGCAGTACTTC

abundance: few
v_gene: TRBV7-9
d_gene: TRBD1
j_gene: TRBJ2-1
CDR3aa: CASSLREKAGGREQFF
CDR3nt: TGTGCCAGCAGCCTCCGGGAAAAGGCAGGGGGCAGGGAGCAGTTCTTC

abundance: few
v_gene: TRBV5-1
d_gene: -
j_gene: TRBJ1-1
CDR3aa: CASSLERQGYTEAFF
CDR3nt: TGCGCCAGCAGCTTGGAGCGTCAAGGGTACACTGAAGCTTTCTTT

abundance: -
v_gene: TRBV5-1
d_gene: -
j_gene: TRBJ2-6
CDR3aa: CASSSRGAWANVLTF
CDR3nt: TGCGCCAGCAGCTCCCGGGGGGCTTGGGCCAACGTCCTGACTTTC

abundance: many
v_gene: TRBV29-1
d_gene: TRBD1
j_gene: TRBJ1-2
CDR3aa: CSVGGQNYGYTF
CDR3nt: TGCAGCGTTGGGGGACAGAACTATGGCTACACCTTC

abundance: -
v_gene: TRBV5-1
d_gene: -
j_gene: TRBJ1-6
CDR3aa: CASSLSSGQQNSPLHF
CDR3nt: TGCGCCAGCAGCTTGTCATCGGGGCAGCAAAATTCACCCCTCCACTTT

abundance: many
v_gene: TRBV4-3
d_gene: TRBD1
j_gene: TRBJ2-3
CDR3aa: CASSQDAGQGWSDTQYF
CDR3nt: TGCGCCAGCAGCCAAGATGCGGGACAGGGGTGGTCGGATACGCAGTATTTT

abundance: -
v_gene: TRBV14
d_gene: -
j_gene: TRBJ2-5
CDR3aa: CASSQVTAAQETQYF
CDR3nt: TGTGCCAGCAGCCAAGTGACAGCGGCCCAAGAGACCCAGTACTTC

abundance: -
v_gene: TRBV3-1
d_gene: TRBD2
j_gene: TRBJ2-2
CDR3aa: CASSQVPGGVGTGELFF
CDR3nt: TGTGCCAGCAGCCAAGTTCCGGGAGGGGTTGGCACCGGGGAGCTGTTTTTT

abundance: few
v_gene: TRBV20-1
d_gene: TRBD2
j_gene: TRBJ2-5
CDR3aa: CSARGTSFFEETQYF
CDR3nt: TGCAGTGCTAGAGGGACTAGTTTTTTTGAAGAGACCCAGTACTTC

abundance: -
v_gene: TRBV24-1
d_gene: TRBD2
j_gene: TRBJ2-7
CDR3aa: CATSVSGGHYEQYF
CDR3nt: TGTGCCACCAGTGTATCGGGAGGGCACTACGAGCAGTACTTC

abundance: few
v_gene: TRBV19
d_gene: -
j_gene: TRBJ2-2
CDR3aa: CASSIILSTGELFF
CDR3nt: TGTGCCAGTAGTATTATATTGAGCACCGGGGAGCTGTTTTTT

abundance: many
v_gene: TRBV20-1
d_gene: TRBD1
j_gene: TRBJ1-4
CDR3aa: CSASGQGRATNEKLFF
CDR3nt: TGCAGTGCTTCAGGACAGGGGAGAGCAACTAATGAAAAACTGTTTTTT

abundance: -
v_gene: TRBV29-1
d_gene: TRBD2
j_gene: TRBJ2-7
CDR3aa: CSVELGGRASYEQYF
CDR3nt: TGCAGCGTTGAATTAGGCGGGAGGGCGTCCTACGAGCAGTACTTC

abundance: few
v_gene: TRBV6-2/TRBV6-3
d_gene: -
j_gene: TRBJ2-1
CDR3aa: CASSGGIDEQFF
CDR3nt: TGTGCCAGCAGTGGAGGGATCGATGAGCAGTTCTTC

abundance: many
v_gene: TRBV4-2
d_gene: -
j_gene: TRBJ1-1
CDR3aa: CASSQDLRPGNEAFF
CDR3nt: TGTGCCAGCAGCCAAGATCTTCGCCCGGGCAATGAAGCTTTCTTT

abundance: -
v_gene: TRBV13
d_gene: TRBD2
j_gene: TRBJ2-3
CDR3aa: CASSQGLAGVNVDTQYF
CDR3nt: TGTGCCAGCAGCCAGGGACTAGCGGGAGTGAATGTAGATACGCAGTATTTT

abundance: -
v_gene: TRBV20-1
d_gene: -
j_gene: TRBJ2-7
CDR3aa: CSGVWDFSSYEQYF
CDR3nt: TGCAGTGGGGTCTGGGACTTTAGCTCCTACGAGCAGTACTTC

abundance: few
v_gene: TRBV18
d_gene: -
j_gene: TRBJ2-1
CDR3aa: CASSPLGNLGTNEQFF
CDR3nt: TGTGCCAGCTCACCATTGGGCAATCTGGGGACTAATGAGCAGTTCTTC

abundance: many
v_gene: TRBV20-1
d_gene: TRBD1
j_gene: TRBJ2-1
CDR3aa: CSARQGANEQFF
CDR3nt: TGCAGTGCGAGACAGGGGGCTAATGAGCAGTTCTTC

abundance: many
v_gene: TRBV27
d_gene: TRBD2
j_gene: TRBJ2-5
CDR3aa: CASSLLAGYQETQYF
CDR3nt: TGTGCCAGCAGTTTACTAGCGGGGTACCAAGAGACCCAGTACTTC

abundance: many
v_gene: TRBV20-1
d_gene: TRBD2
j_gene: TRBJ2-5
CDR3aa: CSATGTSGVYQETQYF
CDR3nt: TGCAGTGCAACCGGGACTAGCGGGGTCTACCAAGAGACCCAGTACTTC

abundance: many
v_gene: TRBV9
d_gene: TRBD1
j_gene: TRBJ1-3
CDR3aa: CASSPRTGDGNTIYF
CDR3nt: TGTGCCAGCAGCCCCCGAACAGGGGACGGAAACACCATATATTTT

abundance: -
v_gene: TRBV20-1
d_gene: TRBD2
j_gene: TRBJ2-3
CDR3aa: CSAKGTGTSGTSTDTQYF
CDR3nt: TGCAGTGCTAAAGGAACCGGGACTAGCGGGACAAGCACAGATACGCAGTATTTT

abundance: few
v_gene: TRBV18
d_gene: TRBD2
j_gene: TRBJ2-1
CDR3aa: CASSPSSKIAGGEQFF
CDR3nt: TGTGCCAGCTCACCAAGTTCCAAAATAGCGGGAGGTGAGCAGTTCTTC

abundance: -
v_gene: TRBV3-1
d_gene: TRBD1
j_gene: TRBJ1-5
CDR3aa: CASSHSGGGQPQHF
CDR3nt: TGTGCCAGCAGCCATTCAGGGGGCGGTCAGCCCCAGCATTTT

abundance: many
v_gene: TRBV7-9
d_gene: -
j_gene: TRBJ2-1
CDR3aa: CASQVGQISYNEQFF
CDR3nt: TGTGCCAGCCAGGTAGGACAGATCTCCTACAATGAGCAGTTCTTC

abundance: -
v_gene: TRBV10-3
d_gene: -
j_gene: TRBJ2-3
CDR3aa: CAISGLGGVDTDTQYF
CDR3nt: TGTGCCATCAGTGGGTTAGGGGGAGTCGACACAGATACGCAGTATTTT

abundance: -
v_gene: TRBV5-4
d_gene: TRBD1
j_gene: TRBJ2-6
CDR3aa: CASSLGQGETGANVLTF
CDR3nt: TGTGCCAGCAGCTTGGGACAGGGTGAAACTGGGGCCAACGTCCTGACTTTC

abundance: few
v_gene: TRBV6-5
d_gene: TRBD2
j_gene: TRBJ2-7
CDR3aa: CASAGTSGIYEQYF
CDR3nt: TGTGCCAGCGCCGGGACTAGCGGGATCTACGAGCAGTACTTC

abundance: many
v_gene: TRBV6-5
d_gene: -
j_gene: TRBJ1-1
CDR3aa: CASSFFETGNTEAFF
CDR3nt: TGTGCCAGCAGTTTTTTCGAAACAGGAAACACTGAAGCTTTCTTT

abundance: -
v_gene: TRBV14
d_gene: -
j_gene: TRBJ2-5
CDR3aa: CASSQDKRDQETQYF
CDR3nt: TGTGCCAGCAGCCAAGATAAGCGAGACCAAGAGACCCAGTACTTC

abundance: many
v_gene: TRBV4-1
d_gene: TRBD1
j_gene: TRBJ1-1
CDR3aa: CASSPRQGGNTEAFF
CDR3nt: TGCGCCAGCAGCCCACGACAGGGAGGCAACACTGAAGCTTTCTTT

abundance: -
v_gene: TRBV6-5
d_gene: TRBD2
j_gene: TRBJ2-7
CDR3aa: CASSYYREGPEQYF
CDR3nt: TGTGCCAGCAGTTACTACCGGGAGGGCCCCGAGCAGTACTTC

abundance: few
v_gene: TRBV7-9
d_gene: -
j_gene: TRBJ2-1
CDR3aa: CASSLVAGWNEQFF
CDR3nt: TGTGCCAGCAGCTTAGTGGCCGGTTGGAATGAGCAGTTCTTC

abundance: few
v_gene: TRBV3-1
d_gene: -
j_gene: TRBJ2-2
CDR3aa: CASSQGVTTAGELFF
CDR3nt: TGTGCCAGCAGCCAAGGTGTTACTACGGCCGGGGAGCTGTTTTTT

abundance: few
v_gene: TRBV5-1
d_gene: TRBD1
j_gene: TRBJ2-3
CDR3aa: CASSSTGSTDTQYF
CDR3nt: TGCGCCAGCAGCTCGACAGGGTCGACAGATACGCAGTATTTT

abundance: many
v_gene: TRBV12-3/TRBV12-4
d_gene: -
j_gene: TRBJ2-3
CDR3aa: CASSPINTDTQYF
CDR3nt: TGTGCCAGCAGTCCCATAAACACAGATACGCAGTATTTT